Described below is a single TCR beta chain sequence and its context. The junction had 7 bases not matched to a gene; V was cut back by 2 bases and J by 3 bases. This CDR3 is built from 16 residues. In germline, CDR1 is SGHRS, CDR2 YFSETQ. TCRdb re-called the RT-PCR reads with MiXCR, one entry per CDR3 protein. The sample consists of about 680,000 distinct CDR3 sequences, 14% of them appearing once. Sequenced sample: memory CD4+ T cells from blood. This receptor was taken from a female donor in good health, serving as a healthy control. The rearrangement joins TRBV5-1 to TRBJ2-3; 9 bases fit TRBD2. The CDR3 region has the DNA TGCGCCAGCAGCTTCAAGCGGGAGGCGACAACAGATACGCAGTATTTT. This codes for CASSFKREATTDTQYF.